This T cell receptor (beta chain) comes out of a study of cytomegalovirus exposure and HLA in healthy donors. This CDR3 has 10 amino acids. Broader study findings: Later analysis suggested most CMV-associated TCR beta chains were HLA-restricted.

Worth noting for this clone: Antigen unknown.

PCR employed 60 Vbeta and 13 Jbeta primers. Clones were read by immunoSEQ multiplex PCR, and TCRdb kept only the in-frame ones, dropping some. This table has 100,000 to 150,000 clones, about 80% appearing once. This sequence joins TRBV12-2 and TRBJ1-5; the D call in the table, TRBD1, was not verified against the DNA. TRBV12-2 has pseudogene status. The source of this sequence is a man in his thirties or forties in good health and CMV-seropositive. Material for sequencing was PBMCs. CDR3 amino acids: CASRFHPQHF. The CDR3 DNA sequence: TGTGCAAGTCGCTTTCATCCCCAGCATTTT.